What follows describes a single TCR beta chain. Germline V lookup: CDR1 SGHNT, CDR2 YYREEE (reference sequence). This CDR3 has 13 residues. V was clipped by 5 bases and J by 8 bases; unmatched bases: 5. This sample was taken from a study of blood T cell repertoires in COVID-19. On the study more broadly: From T cells, B-cell-depleted T cells, or PBMCs came the material, which was cDNA or gDNA.

Cohort 3 donors were reported recovered after two negative PCRs, clearance, or symptom resolution. In the original analysis: Estimation of nucleated cell counts was performed using reference gene primer amplification. TCRdb keeps only in-frame clones here, not all; method: immunoSEQ multiplex PCR. That table furnishes V, J and clone size, whereas the DNA furnished D and trimming. The data show around 220,000 clones, over 80% seen once. Sequencing was performed on PBMCs or T cells enriched from blood (not recorded which). The TCR sequence derives from a woman between 18 and 30 years old who had recovered from COVID-19. J is TRBJ2-1 and V is TRBV5-4, with 9 bases lining up with TRBD2. CDR3 region: CASRGLAADEQFF. In DNA, the CDR3 is TGTGCCAGCAGGGGACTAGCCGCGGATGAGCAGTTCTTC.